These 20 T cell receptor beta chains came from one sample sequenced in a study of blood T cell repertoires in COVID-19. Produced via immunoSEQ multiplex PCR; TCRdb's table is partial and in-frame only. Among 300,000 to 400,000 clones listed, about 90% were seen once. The sample comprised PBMCs or T cells enriched from blood (not recorded which). The receptors originated from a young woman who had recovered from COVID-19.

The chain employs TRBV15 and TRBJ2-7, with D possibly TRBD1 on 6 matching bases. Trimming shortened V by 3 bases and J by 1 base, and 7 bases separated the two germline ends. The CDR3 length is 13 residues. Germline V lookup: CDR1 LNHNV, CDR2 YYDKDF (reference sequence). For the CDR3, the DNA is TGTGCCACCAGCAGTGGACAGTCCTACGAGCAGTACTTC. Translating gives CATSSGQSYEQYF. The full variable domain, its missing parts supplied by reference TRBV15 and TRBJ2-7, is DAMVIQNPRYQVTQFGKPVTLSCSQTLNHNVMYWYQQKSSQAPKLLFHYYDKDFNNEADTPDNFQSRRPNTSFCFLDIRSPGLGDTAMYLCATSSGQSYEQYFGPGTRLTVT.

Only a few counts were recorded for this clone. The rearrangement uses TRBV10-3 and TRBJ1-5; maybe TRBD1 (6 bases). Trimming left V 3 bases short and J 7 bases short, with 10 bases between. Germline CDR1 ENHRY, CDR2 SYGVKD. The CDR3 has 13 residues. The CDR3 DNA reads as TGTGCCATCAGTGAAAGGGACACCCAGCCCCAGCATTTT. It specifies CAISERDTQPQHF.

This sequence joins TRBV10-2 and TRBJ2-7; TRBD1 matches at 8 bases. The CDR3 length is 13 residues. Germline lookup yields CDR1 WSHSY and CDR2 SAAADI. With V trimmed by 8 bases and J by 2 bases, 5 bases remained unmatched. CDR3 DNA: TGCGCCAGCCTAGACAGGGGAACCTACGAGCAGTACTTC. Translated, it gives CASLDRGTYEQYF.

The rearrangement joins TRBV4-1 to TRBJ1-5; TRBD1 agrees at 7 bases. J was trimmed by 0 bases and V by 2 bases; bases with no gene match: 1. The CDR3 runs to 15 residues. Germline V gene sequence: CDR1 MGHRA, CDR2 YSYEKL. CDR3 nucleotides: TGCGCCAGCAGCCAACGGGACAGTAGCAATCAGCCCCAGCATTTT. Its translation is CASSQRDSSNQPQHF.

The sample holds a few counts of this clone. The V gene is TRBV19, the J gene TRBJ1-6, with 7 positions matching TRBD1. J gave up 1 base and V 3 bases, and 6 bases lay outside the gene matches. Per the germline V gene, CDR1 is LNHDA and CDR2 is SQIVND (reference sequence). The CDR3 runs to 17 residues. The CDR3 region is CASSIRQGGSYNSPLHF. The CDR3 nucleotides read TGTGCCAGTAGTATTAGACAGGGAGGATCCTATAATTCACCCCTCCACTTT.

This clone was counted between two and nine times. This chain uses TRBV28 with TRBJ1-4; the D gene is possibly TRBD1 (6 bases). V was clipped by 9 bases and J by 4 bases, with 9 bases between them. CDR1 MDHEN and CDR2 SYDVKM come from the germline V gene. The CDR3 totals 12 residues. The CDR3 coding sequence is TGTGCCAGTCAGGGGAATAATGAAAAACTGTTTTTT. It encodes CASQGNNEKLFF.

This clone was detected only a few times. This chain connects TRBV27 to TRBJ2-3; the D gene is possibly TRBD1 (6 bases). Trimming shortened V by 5 bases and J by 6 bases, and 21 bases separated the two germline ends. Germline assignment: CDR1 MNHEY and CDR2 SMNVEV (reference sequence). The CDR3 contains 16 residues. The CDR3 spells CASSNGQFFVFDTQYF. DNA for the CDR3: TGTGCCAGCAGTAACGGACAGTTTTTTGTGTTTGATACGCAGTATTTT.

The chain joins TRBV10-3 to TRBJ1-2; D is unresolved. The germline CDR1 and CDR2 sequences are ENHRY and SYGVKD. V lost 1 base and J 4 bases, leaving 10 bases between the germline ends. CDR3 length: 14 amino acids. Written as DNA, the CDR3 is TGTGCCATCAGTGAGTTCCCGGAGAGCTATGGCTACACCTTC. This translates into CAISEFPESYGYTF.

This clone was picked up one time. The chain links TRBV19 to TRBJ1-1; D call uncertain. Germline CDR1 is LNHDA and CDR2 is SQIVND (reference sequence). V was pared by 3 bases and J by 6 bases, with 11 bases between. The CDR3 contains 13 residues. CDR3 nucleotides: TGTGCCAGTAGTATCGAGGGAAAGGCTGAAGCTTTCTTT. It encodes CASSIEGKAEAFF.

This chain connects TRBV5-1 to TRBJ1-1, with D perhaps matching TRBD1 (5 bases). There are 14 residues in the CDR3. Germline loops: CDR1 SGHRS, CDR2 YFSETQ. Trimming shortened V by 4 bases and J by 1 base, and 11 bases separated the two germline ends. CDR3 protein: CASSTDQGNTEAFF. The CDR3 nucleotides read TGCGCCAGCAGCACAGACCAGGGGAACACTGAAGCTTTCTTT.

V usage is TRBV18 and J usage is TRBJ1-5, with D possibly matching TRBD1 (5 bases). Per germline, CDR1 KGHSH and CDR2 LQKENI. This CDR3 has 14 amino acids. Between the trimmed V and J ends, which lost 6 bases and 1 base, there was a span of 10 bases. This chain's CDR3 is CASSAGRSNQPQHF. In DNA form, the CDR3 reads TGTGCCAGCTCCGCAGGGAGGAGCAATCAGCCCCAGCATTTT.

The V and J genes are TRBV6-6 and TRBJ1-2, with 8 bases identical to TRBD1. Trimming at V came to 6 bases and at J to 8 bases, leaving 14 bases not matched to a gene. Germline CDR1 and CDR2: MNHNY and SVGAGI (reference sequence). The CDR3 totals 15 residues. CDR3 nucleotide sequence: TGTGCCAGCAGGACCGTGGGTCAGGGGGCGAGAGGCTACACCTTC. It encodes CASRTVGQGARGYTF.

This chain joins TRBV5-1 and TRBJ1-4; 9 nucleotides line up with TRBD1. V trimming: 4 bases; J trimming: 0 bases; junction bases outside the gene matches: 4. From germline, CDR1 is SGHRS and CDR2 YFSETQ. The CDR3 extends over 16 amino acids. The CDR3 sequence is CASSETGGATNEKLFF. In DNA, the CDR3 is TGCGCCAGCAGCGAGACAGGGGGGGCAACTAATGAAAAACTGTTTTTT. Drawing the rest from reference TRBV5-1 and TRBJ1-4, the complete variable domain is KAGVTQTPRYLIKTRGQQVTLSCSPISGHRSVSWYQQTPGQGLQFLFEYFSETQRNKGNFPGRFSGRQFSNSRSEMNVSTLELGDSALYLCASSETGGATNEKLFFGSGTQLSVL.

This clone turned up a few times. The chain carries TRBV7-9 and TRBJ1-5; TRBD1 might be the D (6 bases). The CDR3 covers 14 residues. Trimming pared 2 bases from V and 7 bases from J, leaving 12 bases between. CDR1 is SEHNR and CDR2 is FQNEAQ in the germline V gene (reference sequence). The CDR3 loop is CASSLQGSQQPQHF. CDR3 DNA sequence: TGTGCCAGCAGCTTACAGGGGAGTCAACAGCCCCAGCATTTT. The complete variable domain, with remaining parts taken from reference TRBV7-9 and TRBJ1-5, reads DTGVSQNPRHKITKRGQNVTFRCDPISEHNRLYWYRQTLGQGPEFLTYFQNEAQLEKSRLLSDRFSAERPKGSFSTLEIQRTEQGDSAMYLCASSLQGSQQPQHFGDGTRLSIL.

This chain joins TRBV6-5 and TRBJ1-2; 7 bases line up with TRBD1. J was trimmed by 3 bases and V by 9 bases; bases with no gene match: 10. CDR3 length equals 14 residues. Germline CDR1 is MNHEY and CDR2 is SVGAGI. CDR3 in DNA: TGTGCCAGTGGGAAGACAGGGACTGACTATGGCTACACCTTC. Translating it yields CASGKTGTDYGYTF.

This clone was seen a few times. V usage is TRBV19 and J usage is TRBJ1-6; D gene uncertain. Germline loops: CDR1 LNHDA, CDR2 SQIVND (reference sequence). V dropped 6 bases and J dropped 9 bases, with 12 bases sitting between them. The CDR3 contains 13 residues. As DNA, the CDR3 is TGTGCCAGTAGCGCGGAGGCTTCTTCACCCCTCCACTTT. Residues: CASSAEASSPLHF.

This clone has more than one count but fewer than ten. The rearrangement links TRBV28 to TRBJ1-2; 8 bases align to TRBD1. The trim removed 6 bases at V and 1 base at J, leaving 10 bases unmatched. Germline V gene sequence: CDR1 MDHEN, CDR2 SYDVKM. The CDR3 totals 16 residues. Here the CDR3 DNA reads TGTGCCAGCAGCCAATTGCCAGGGGGCGTTAACTATGGCTACACCTTC. Translation: CASSQLPGGVNYGYTF.

The V call is TRBV24-1, the J call TRBJ2-6; 8 nucleotides line up with TRBD1. V was clipped by 7 bases and J by 2 bases; unmatched bases: 6. CDR1 and CDR2 (germline): KGHDR, SFDVKD. The CDR3 runs to 16 residues. CDR3: CATSAGGLAGANVLTF. For the CDR3, the DNA is TGTGCCACCAGCGCAGGGGGCTTGGCTGGGGCCAACGTCCTGACTTTC.

The chain carries TRBV5-4 and TRBJ2-1, with a weak D call TRBD2 (5 bases). This CDR3 is 13 amino acids long. Germline lookup yields CDR1 SGHNT and CDR2 YYREEE (reference sequence). The V gene lost 1 base and the J gene lost 12 bases, with 14 bases spanning the gap. CDR3: CASSLTQSGTQFF. The CDR3 DNA reads as TGTGCCAGCAGCTTGACTCAGAGCGGAACGCAGTTCTTC.

The V gene is TRBV28, the J gene TRBJ1-6; 9 nucleotides line up with TRBD1. Germline assignment: CDR1 MDHEN and CDR2 SYDVKM. The junction had 3 bases not matched to a gene; V was cut back by 3 bases and J by 6 bases. The CDR3 has 15 residues. The CDR3 DNA sequence: TGTGCCAGCAGTTTGTGGGACAGGGCTAATTCACCCCTCCACTTT. Protein product: CASSLWDRANSPLHF.